The T cell receptor (beta chain) described here comes from a study of naive and memory T cell subsets. From the second PCR step, alpha and beta chains were amplified apart. Overnight CMV lysate stimulation of fresh PBMCs defined donor CMV status by CD4+ IFNgamma. Cells stained for CD3, CD4, CD8, CD45RA and CD27 were sorted into four subsets. CDR1 is SGHTA and CDR2 is FQGNSA in the germline V gene. The CDR3 loop spans 15 amino acids. Deletions cut 3 bases from V and 2 bases from J, with 14 bases between. Two oligonucleotides, mixed equimolar, formed the beta constant-region primer covering TRBC1 and TRBC2. Ligation attached a single-stranded oligonucleotide with a 12-nucleotide UMI and the SP2 primer to the cDNA 3' end. TCRdb re-called the UMI-ligation and nested PCR reads through MiXCR, storing one row per CDR3 protein. Counted here are about 80,000 distinct CDR3 sequences, about an eighth occurring once; the ten biggest clones make up 0.75% to 0.95%.

The source of this sequence is a human donor in good health. The specimen was central memory CD4+ T cells from blood. This chain connects TRBV7-2 to TRBJ2-7, with D hard to call. The CDR3 region is CASSLDPSGAYEQYF. The DNA for the CDR3 is TGTGCCAGCAGCTTGGACCCCTCTGGGGCCTACGAGCAGTACTTC.